This entry lists 32 T cell receptor beta chains sequenced from one sample in a study of blood T cells in healthy people across ages (dated by TCRdb to about 2015). Library preparation employed 5' RACE. The sequencing machine was an Illumina HiSeq 2500. A second PCR of about 6 to 11 cycles was run with a J-beta primer mix and a sample-barcoded 5' primer. Through fastp at Q25 and MiXCR, TCRdb rebuilt clones from the public reads, retaining in-frame beta chains. CDR3 protein duplicates are merged, each entry listing the most common genes and DNA. The sample table contains about 800,000 distinct CDR3 sequences; only one count was recorded for roughly 64% of them. Jointly, the top ten make up 22% of the sample. Input material: blood. These receptors were obtained from a man aged 25 to 45 in good health.

The chain recombines TRBV9 with TRBJ2-5; no firm D call. CDR1 and CDR2 from the germline V gene are SGDLS and YYNGEE. V shed 0 bases and J shed 11 bases, with 11 bases lying between them. CDR3 length: 12 residues. The CDR3, as DNA: TGTGCCAGCAGCGTAGGCCGAGGCGTGCAGTACTTC. This sequence encodes CASSVGRGVQYF.

The V gene is TRBV5-6, the J gene TRBJ1-1; D call uncertain. The CDR3 sequence is 15 residues long. The germline V gene encodes CDR1 SGHDT and CDR2 YYEEEE. The V and J ends lost 3 bases and 5 bases respectively, with 17 bases between them. The DNA of the CDR3 is TGTGCCAGCAGCTGGGTCCCCGGTGACAAGACTGAAGCTTTCTTT. Its translation: CASSWVPGDKTEAFF.

The rearrangement joins TRBV9 to TRBJ2-7, with unresolved D. Trimming cost V 2 bases and J 5 bases, with 17 bases left between them. There are 15 residues in the CDR3. Germline lookup yields CDR1 SGDLS and CDR2 YYNGEE. In DNA form, the CDR3 reads TGTGCCAGCAGCGTTTTTGCTGTACCCGTCCACGAGCAGTACTTC. This sequence encodes CASSVFAVPVHEQYF.

The J gene is TRBJ1-2, the V gene TRBV10-3, with a weak D call TRBD1 (5 bases). CDR3 length: 14 amino acids. The germline V gene has CDR1 ENHRY and CDR2 SYGVKD. Trimming left V 3 bases short and J 4 bases short, with 12 bases between. The CDR3 sequence: CAISELQEAYGYTF. The DNA of the CDR3 is TGTGCCATCAGTGAATTACAGGAGGCCTATGGCTACACCTTC.

The genes are TRBV6-4 and TRBJ2-1; the match to TRBD2 covers 9 bases. The junction had 7 bases not matched to a gene; V was cut back by 2 bases and J by 11 bases. The length of the CDR3 is 14 residues. The germline V gene has CDR1 MRHNA and CDR2 SNTAGT. This chain's CDR3 is CASSDEASGDKQFF. The DNA for the CDR3 is TGTGCCAGCAGTGACGAGGCTAGCGGGGACAAGCAGTTCTTC.

V gene TRBV6-2 or TRBV6-3 combines with J gene TRBJ1-4; the D gene is possibly TRBD1 (6 bases). V dropped 6 bases and J dropped 7 bases, with 15 bases sitting between them. Germline CDR1 and CDR2: MNHEY and SVGEGT. This CDR3 is 14 amino acids long. CDR3 sequence reads: CASRLPDRIEKLFF. CDR3 DNA sequence: TGTGCCAGCAGACTTCCTGACAGGATTGAAAAACTGTTTTTT.

This clonotype appeared a few times. The chain links TRBV12-3 or TRBV12-4 to TRBJ2-4, with D perhaps TRBD1 or TRBD2 (5 bases each). V was trimmed by 5 bases and J by 9 bases, leaving 14 bases between them. The CDR3 totals 13 residues. CDR3: CASSVQDGGIQYF. The CDR3 DNA follows: TGTGCCAGCAGTGTTCAGGATGGGGGCATTCAGTACTTC.

Comment on this clonotype: One end of the junction does not line up with germline, which may come from a read error. The V and J genes are TRBV4-3 and TRBJ1-6; D possibly corresponds to TRBD1 (5 bases). Germline CDR1 reads LGHNA; CDR2 reads YSLEER. This CDR3 is 15 amino acids long. The CDR3 spells CPSSQDRGEESPLHF. The CDR3 region has the DNA TGCCCCAGCAGCCAAGATCGGGGGGAAGAGTCACCCCTCCACTTT.

The chain employs TRBV9 and TRBJ2-4; 7 nucleotides line up with TRBD2. The end of the DNA aligns better with TRBJ2-7, so the J call may be wrong. The V gene's germline CDR1 is SGDLS and CDR2 YYNGEE. This CDR3 has 13 amino acids. CDR3 in DNA: TGTGCCAGCAGCCCCAGCGGGAACTACGAGCAGTACTTC. The encoded protein is CASSPSGNYEQYF.

The chain carries TRBV28 and TRBJ2-4, with D possibly matching TRBD1 (6 bases). Gene TRBJ2-7 matches the end of the DNA better, so the J call may be wrong. Germline CDR1 reads MDHEN; CDR2 reads SYDVKM. The CDR3 consists of 13 residues. The CDR3 sequence: CASVRTDTYEQYF. Written as DNA, the CDR3 is TGTGCCAGCGTTCGGACAGACACCTACGAGCAGTACTTC.

The genes are TRBV20-1 and TRBJ1-1; unclear D gene. CDR3 length equals 11 residues. From germline, CDR1 is DFQATT and CDR2 SNEGSKA (reference sequence). Trimming stripped 5 bases from V and 2 bases from J, with 6 bases between. CDR3 amino acids: CSAGSNTEAFF. CDR3 nucleotides: TGCAGTGCTGGGTCAAACACTGAAGCTTTCTTT.

This clonotype was detected a few times. The chain links TRBV20-1 to TRBJ2-7, with 8 bases matching TRBD2. Germline lookup yields CDR1 DFQATT and CDR2 SNEGSKA (reference sequence). The CDR3 is 13 amino acids. Trimming at V came to 4 bases and at J to 7 bases, leaving 9 bases not matched to a gene. The chain's CDR3 is CSAIRRLAGEQYF. CDR3 coding DNA: TGCAGTGCTATTCGGAGATTAGCGGGGGAGCAGTACTTC.

Of note for this clonotype: A junction boundary mismatches the germline segment, possibly from a read error. V and J are TRBV9 and TRBJ2-1, with a possible D match to TRBD1 (5 bases). This CDR3 contains 16 residues. Germline-derived CDR1 and CDR2 are SGDLS and YYNGEE. CDR3 residues: CASSVDGRASVNGQFF. The DNA of the CDR3 is TGTGCCAGCAGCGTAGACGGCAGGGCGTCCGTCAATGGGCAGTTCTTC.

The rearrangement joins TRBV5-1 to TRBJ2-3; 8 positions match TRBD1. Germline loops: CDR1 SGHRS, CDR2 YFSETQ. The V gene end was trimmed by 2 bases and the J gene end by 6 bases; junction bases not matched to a gene: 8. CDR3 size: 15 residues. CDR3 sequence: CASSFGTGRADTQYF. DNA of the CDR3: TGCGCCAGCAGCTTCGGGACAGGTAGGGCGGATACGCAGTATTTT.

This chain connects TRBV7-2 to TRBJ2-1, with D perhaps TRBD1 (5 bases). CDR1 is SGHTA, CDR2 FQGNSA, per germline. V lost 2 bases to trimming and J lost 10 bases, with 18 bases between them. The CDR3 has 15 residues. For the CDR3, the DNA is TGTGCCAGCAGCTTAACGGGTAGTCTAGGGGTGGAGCAGTTCTTC. Translated: CASSLTGSLGVEQFF.

The gene calls are TRBV27 and TRBJ1-1, with D unresolved. V dropped 5 bases and J dropped 1 base, with 17 bases sitting between them. This CDR3 is built from 16 residues. Germline lookup yields CDR1 MNHEY and CDR2 SMNVEV (reference sequence). The CDR3 DNA reads TGTGCCAGCAGTCTCGGACCGCGGCCCGGGAACACTGAAGCTTTCTTT. It specifies CASSLGPRPGNTEAFF.

The chain uses TRBV3-1 and TRBJ2-5; 7 bases are shared with TRBD1. The assigned J gene may be wrong: the sequence end matches TRBJ2-7 better. The CDR3 loop spans 17 amino acids. The V gene's germline CDR1 is LGHDT and CDR2 YNNKEL (reference sequence). The CDR3 here is CASSRQEGNRGIHEQYF. Here the CDR3 DNA reads TGTGCCAGCAGCCGCCAAGAGGGGAACAGGGGAATCCACGAGCAGTACTTC.

V gene TRBV6-2 or TRBV6-3 combines with J gene TRBJ1-1; D is unresolved. The V end lost 6 bases, the J end lost 10 bases, and 12 bases lay between the germline ends. The CDR3 is made up of 11 amino acids. The germline V gene has CDR1 MNHEY and CDR2 SVGEGT. The CDR3 loop is CASSAGIGAFF. The CDR3 nucleotides read TGTGCCAGCAGCGCCGGCATAGGAGCTTTCTTT.

The gene calls are TRBV5-6 and TRBJ2-5; tentative D call: TRBD2 (6 bases). CDR1 and CDR2 (germline): SGHDT, YYEEEE. Deletions cut 0 bases from V and 11 bases from J, with 20 bases between. This CDR3 is 15 amino acids long. Here the CDR3 reads CASSLGPRREREQYF. The CDR3 bases are TGTGCCAGCAGCTTGGGGCCAAGGAGAGAACGGGAGCAGTACTTC.

This chain connects TRBV5-1 to TRBJ2-7; 8 positions agree with TRBD2. The CDR3 is 13 amino acids. V dropped 4 bases and J dropped 1; count of bases not matched to a gene: 1. Germline V lookup: CDR1 SGHRS, CDR2 YFSETQ. CDR3 protein: CASSVAGSYEQYF. CDR3 bases: TGCGCCAGCAGCGTAGCGGGATCCTACGAGCAGTACTTC.

The V call is TRBV20-1, the J call TRBJ1-4, with D uncertain. Looked up from germline, CDR1 is DFQATT and CDR2 is SNEGSKA (reference sequence). With 3 bases removed from V and 3 bases from J, the gap between germline ends came to 8 bases. This CDR3 is 13 amino acids long. CDR3 in amino acids: CSASQAANEKLFF. The CDR3 region has the DNA TGCAGTGCTAGTCAGGCCGCTAATGAAAAACTGTTTTTT.

J is TRBJ2-5 and V is TRBV18; TRBD1 is a possible D gene (8 bases). Between the trimmed V and J ends, which lost 4 bases and 11 bases, there was a span of 26 bases. CDR3 length equals 16 residues. Per germline, CDR1 KGHSH and CDR2 LQKENI. CDR3 nucleotide sequence: TGTGCCAGCTCACGGGGCAGCGGGACAGGCGCTCGAGAGCAGTACTTC. Protein: CASSRGSGTGAREQYF. The full variable domain, in which reference TRBV18 and TRBJ2-5 provide the parts outside the CDR3, is NAGVMQNPRHLVRRRGQEARLRCSPMKGHSHVYWYRQLPEEGLKFMVYLQKENIIDESGMPKERFSAEFPKEGPSILRIQQVVRGDSAAYFCASSRGSGTGAREQYFGPGTRLLVL.

The chain couples TRBV28 to TRBJ2-1; 7 nucleotides match TRBD2. This CDR3 spans 15 amino acids. The J segment lost 6 bases and the V segment lost 5 bases, leaving 10 bases of the junction unmatched. The germline CDR1 and CDR2 sequences are MDHEN and SYDVKM. DNA of the CDR3: TGTGCCAGCAGTCCAACGACTAGCTTGGTCAATGAGCAGTTCTTC. Its translation: CASSPTTSLVNEQFF.

In DNA, the CDR3 is TGTGCCAGCAGGGGCGACATTGCCGGGGAGCTGTTTTTT. Translated: CASRGDIAGELFF. The chain links TRBV6-1 to TRBJ2-2; no clear D gene. Trimming left V 6 bases short and J 6 bases short, with 11 bases between. CDR1 is MNHNS and CDR2 is SASEGT in the germline V gene. The CDR3 runs to 13 residues.

The table lists this clonotype with a count of one. The chain carries TRBV5-1 and TRBJ2-7; 8 bases are a match to TRBD1. The germline CDR1 and CDR2 sequences are SGHRS and YFSETQ. V was pared by 4 bases and J by 2 bases, with 11 bases of the junction left unmatched. The CDR3 loop spans 16 amino acids. The CDR3 loop is CASSAVRRQGPYEQYF. DNA of the CDR3: TGCGCCAGCAGCGCGGTGCGTAGACAGGGGCCCTACGAGCAGTACTTC. Looking up the rest from reference TRBV5-1 and TRBJ2-7 gives the full variable domain: KAGVTQTPRYLIKTRGQQVTLSCSPISGHRSVSWYQQTPGQGLQFLFEYFSETQRNKGNFPGRFSGRQFSNSRSEMNVSTLELGDSALYLCASSAVRRQGPYEQYFGPGTRLTVT.

The genes are TRBV12-5 and TRBJ2-1; 8 bases are a match to TRBD1. This CDR3 contains 14 residues. The V segment lost 6 bases and the J segment 4 bases; nucleotides outside the gene matches: 5. The germline gives CDR1 LGHNT, CDR2 FRNRAP. This CDR3 is CASGGTGQYNEQFF. CDR3 DNA sequence: TGTGCTAGTGGGGGGACAGGCCAATACAATGAGCAGTTCTTC.

The chain employs TRBV13 and TRBJ2-7; D ambiguous. Germline V gene sequence: CDR1 PRHDT, CDR2 FYEKMQ (reference sequence). The V gene lost 5 bases and the J gene lost 1 base, with 12 bases spanning the gap. CDR3 size: 14 residues. CDR3 sequence (DNA): TGTGCCAGCAGCCAAGATCCCCAATCCTACGAGCAGTACTTC. Its protein product is CASSQDPQSYEQYF.

V gene TRBV30 combines with J gene TRBJ2-1; TRBD1 is a possible D gene (5 bases). Trimming pared 5 bases from V and 9 bases from J, leaving 14 bases between. This CDR3 contains 12 residues. CDR1 is GTSNPN and CDR2 is SVGIG in the germline V gene (reference sequence). CDR3 coding DNA: TGTGCCTGGTCGGACACTTGGGGTGAGCAGTTCTTC. Protein: CAWSDTWGEQFF.

The V call is TRBV12-3 or TRBV12-4, the J call TRBJ1-2; D uncertain. Trimming removed 7 bases at V and 6 bases at J, with 9 bases between. The CDR3 spans 11 residues. CDR3 in amino acids: CASIFSDGYTF. CDR3 bases: TGTGCCAGCATCTTCTCGGATGGCTACACCTTC.

This chain links TRBV12-3 or TRBV12-4 with TRBJ2-3; D perhaps matches TRBD1 (6 bases). V lost 5 bases and J lost 0, with 15 bases in between. This CDR3 has 16 residues. CDR3 sequence: CASSTGTKKSTDTQYF. CDR3 in DNA: TGTGCCAGCAGTACGGGGACAAAGAAGAGCACAGATACGCAGTATTTT.

The chain uses TRBV6-2 or TRBV6-3 and TRBJ2-7; the match to TRBD2 covers 7 bases. The tail of the sequence fits TRBJ2-5 better, so the J call may be wrong. The CDR3 has 16 amino acids. Germline CDR1 is MNHEY and CDR2 is SVGEGT. This chain's CDR3 is CASSLGGAPEQETQYF. The CDR3 DNA is TGTGCCAGCAGTTTGGGAGGGGCCCCGGAACAAGAGACCCAGTACTTC.

This rearrangement joins TRBV5-5 to TRBJ2-1; 9 bases match TRBD2. CDR1 is SGHKS and CDR2 is YYEKEE in the germline V gene (reference sequence). The J segment lost 8 bases and the V segment lost 4 bases, leaving 10 bases of the junction unmatched. CDR3 size: 15 residues. CDR3 sequence (DNA): TGTGCCAGCAGCGCGGGGACTAGCCCTTTGGATGAGCAGTTCTTC. Translated: CASSAGTSPLDEQFF. The full variable domain, rest sourced from reference TRBV5-5 and TRBJ2-1, is DAGVTQSPTHLIKTRGQQVTLRCSPISGHKSVSWYQQVLGQGPQFIFQYYEKEERGRGNFPDRFSARQFPNYSSELNVNALLLGDSALYLCASSAGTSPLDEQFFGPGTRLTVL.